This entry concerns a single TCR beta chain. CDR1 is MNHEY, CDR2 SVGEGT, per germline. V shed 2 bases and J shed 3 bases, with 8 bases lying between them. The CDR3 spans 14 residues. Libraries were prepared by immunoSEQ multiplex PCR; TCRdb keeps only in-frame clonotypes and omits some of them. The table records about 140,000 clones, roughly 92% of them present only once. The sample belongs to a study of control samples from healthy donors and cancer patients. This receptor was obtained from a man in his thirties or forties in good health. The specimen sequenced was blood. This chain uses TRBV6-2 or TRBV6-3 with TRBJ1-5; D gene uncertain. CDR3 nucleotide sequence: TGTGCCAGCAGTTACAAGGGATTCAATCAGCCCCAGCATTTT. Its translation is CASSYKGFNQPQHF.